This TCR beta chain came from a study of blood T cell repertoires in COVID-19. As for the study in general: Acute and convalescent COVID-19 specimens originated in the United States, Italy and Spain. The analysed material was cDNA or gDNA that came from T cells, B-cell-depleted T cells, or PBMCs.

Source study methods: Amplification from reference gene primers served as the basis for estimated nucleated cell counts. Generated by immunoSEQ multiplex PCR, the TCRdb table keeps only in-frame clones and is missing some. That table supplies the V and J calls and clone size; D and trimming were determined from the DNA. The sample records 100,000 to 150,000 clones, 85% being singletons. The CDR3 extends over 17 amino acids. Looked up from germline, CDR1 is SQVTM and CDR2 is ANQGSEA. V lost 1 base, J lost 4 bases, and 22 bases lay in between. Material for sequencing was peripheral blood. The TCR sequence derives from a woman of 80 years or more with acute or convalescent COVID-19. J is TRBJ1-2 and V is TRBV29-1, with D tentatively TRBD1 (6 bases). Written as DNA, the CDR3 is TGCAGCGTTGAAGTGGGGGCGAGCATTCTCCTGGGCTATGGCTACACCTTC. This encodes CSVEVGASILLGYGYTF.